Listed below are T cell receptor beta chains from one sample, sequenced in a study of a mutant IDH1 vaccine in newly diagnosed glioma. The table came from immunoSEQ multiplex PCR; TCRdb's copy has only in-frame clones and leaves some out. The sample lists around 65,000 clones, about 80% occurring once. Their cognate antigens are unknown. The source was PBMCs, collected from a glioma patient whose treatment included an IDH1 peptide vaccine. The receptors stem from a man aged 50 or older with glioma. Both conserved end residues are trimmed from each CDR3. Fields, in order: CDR3 protein, D gene, J gene, V gene. The D gene is left open where the match is weak.

CDR3aa: ASSPPGQGAPQQY; d_gene: TRBD1; j_gene: TRBJ2-7; v_gene: TRBV7-9
CDR3aa: ASTPSGVGAGELF; d_gene: -; j_gene: TRBJ2-2; v_gene: TRBV7-7
CDR3aa: ASNYPDGLAGELF; d_gene: -; j_gene: TRBJ2-2; v_gene: TRBV19
CDR3aa: ASSLGGARGQPQH; d_gene: -; j_gene: TRBJ1-5; v_gene: TRBV7-2
CDR3aa: ASSASGRKGETQY; d_gene: -; j_gene: TRBJ2-5; v_gene: TRBV18
CDR3aa: ASSPAGLVGELF; d_gene: TRBD2; j_gene: TRBJ2-2; v_gene: TRBV5-1
CDR3aa: ASSSTDNYGYT; d_gene: -; j_gene: TRBJ1-2; v_gene: TRBV7-9
CDR3aa: SVGGRDGYT; d_gene: -; j_gene: TRBJ1-2; v_gene: TRBV29-1
CDR3aa: ASSPGTGNQPQH; d_gene: -; j_gene: TRBJ1-5; v_gene: TRBV5-4
CDR3aa: ASSLSGRAGDEQF; d_gene: TRBD2; j_gene: TRBJ2-1; v_gene: TRBV5-4
CDR3aa: ASSQEGAVQPQH; d_gene: -; j_gene: TRBJ1-5; v_gene: TRBV4-1
CDR3aa: ASSIDWRGPYNEQF; d_gene: -; j_gene: TRBJ2-1; v_gene: TRBV19
CDR3aa: ASSESGRTNTGELF; d_gene: -; j_gene: TRBJ2-2; v_gene: TRBV25-1
CDR3aa: ASSPTGTGSYEQY; d_gene: TRBD1; j_gene: TRBJ2-7; v_gene: TRBV18
CDR3aa: ASSLDTYGYT; d_gene: -; j_gene: TRBJ1-2; v_gene: TRBV7-9
CDR3aa: ASSLGIRTAVGFYNEQF; d_gene: -; j_gene: TRBJ2-1; v_gene: TRBV27
CDR3aa: ASSKTSGGANNEQF; d_gene: TRBD2; j_gene: TRBJ2-1; v_gene: TRBV9
CDR3aa: AGKSRGNYEKLF; d_gene: -; j_gene: TRBJ1-4; v_gene: TRBV2
CDR3aa: ASSIDLGTNSPLH; d_gene: -; j_gene: TRBJ1-6; v_gene: TRBV19
CDR3aa: ASSYRVARDTEAF; d_gene: -; j_gene: TRBJ1-1; v_gene: TRBV6-6
CDR3aa: AWSVSHLPGHGPRGYGYT; d_gene: -; j_gene: TRBJ1-2; v_gene: TRBV30
CDR3aa: ASSVTSGVLSYEQY; d_gene: -; j_gene: TRBJ2-7; v_gene: TRBV5-5
CDR3aa: ASSLGRDNEQF; d_gene: -; j_gene: TRBJ2-1; v_gene: TRBV7-9
CDR3aa: ASSLERGFYGYT; d_gene: -; j_gene: TRBJ1-2; v_gene: TRBV7-2